The 20 T cell receptor beta chains reported below all come from one sample, sequenced in a study of CD8+CD57+ T cells in acquired aplastic anemia. TCR beta VDJ combinations and CDR3 sequences were profiled from genomic DNA. TCRdb recomputed calls from the reads with MiXCR, one row per CDR3 protein. The table records about 210,000 distinct CDR3 sequences, approximately 57% of them present only once. Specimen: sorted CD4+, CD8+, or CD8+CD57+ T cells (not recorded which) from PBMCs. The receptors come from a human donor in good health.

A word on this clonotype: This is likely a read error, given that the CDR3 carries no conserved phenylalanine or tryptophan at its end. The DNA is left out, because the CDR3 cannot be placed on it with certainty; the CDR3 is given as TCRdb lists it. The rearrangement uses TRBV7-2 and TRBJ2-7; TRBD2 is taken as the D call from the table, unchecked against the DNA. Germline CDR1 reads SGHTA; CDR2 reads FQGNSA. Counting both end residues, the CDR3 totals 12 amino acids. CDR3 region: CASSFGLAKRDT.

This clonotype was recorded once. The CDR3 here is CASSSSRGGAVYEQYF. The CDR3 nucleotides read TGTGCCAGCAGCTCCAGTCGGGGCGGGGCAGTCTACGAGCAGTACTTC. This chain links TRBV5-6 with TRBJ2-7; D is perhaps TRBD2 (6 bases). Germline values: CDR1 SGHDT, CDR2 YYEEEE. The CDR3 has 16 amino acids. Trimming stripped 3 bases from V and 3 bases from J, with 19 bases between.

This clonotype was seen only once. The chain recombines TRBV7-8 with TRBJ2-7; 7 nucleotides line up with TRBD2. The germline V gene encodes CDR1 SGHVS and CDR2 FQNEAQ. The CDR3 runs to 13 residues. The ends lost 7 bases at V and 5 bases at J; junction bases unmatched: 8. The CDR3 DNA follows: TGTGCCAGCATCCTGATGGGGGGGAACGAGCAGTACTTC. This translates into CASILMGGNEQYF.

The chain joins TRBV2 to TRBJ2-5, with 10 bases identical to TRBD1. Germline V CDR1 and CDR2: SNHLY, FYNNEI. CDR3 length: 14 amino acids. V was clipped by 6 bases and J by 7 bases; unmatched bases: 8. The CDR3 spells CASSPGQGLATQYF. CDR3 DNA: TGTGCCAGCAGCCCGGGACAGGGGTTGGCGACCCAGTACTTC. The entire variable domain, with the rest obtained from reference TRBV2 and TRBJ2-5, is as follows: EPEVTQTPSHQVTQMGQEVILRCVPISNHLYFYWYRQILGQKVEFLVSFYNNEISEKSEIFDDQFSVERPDGSNFTLKIRSTKLEDSAMYFCASSPGQGLATQYFGPGTRLLVL.

The genes are TRBV24-1 and TRBJ1-1; D is undetermined. Trimming pared 9 bases from V and 5 bases from J, leaving 15 bases between. The CDR3 sequence is 13 residues long. Germline V gives CDR1 KGHDR, CDR2 SFDVKD. The CDR3 region has the DNA TGTGCCACCCACAATGGAGTCGGTACTGAAGCTTTCTTT. Translated, it gives CATHNGVGTEAFF.

This clonotype has just one count. With a much larger clone just one base away, this may be a read error. The genes are TRBV6-4 and TRBJ2-7, with D possibly TRBD1 on 6 matching bases. V was clipped by 3 bases and J by 7 bases, with 16 bases between them. The CDR3 spans 14 residues. Germline CDR1 and CDR2: MRHNA and SNTAGT. CDR3 protein: CASSEVRGTNEQYF. The CDR3, as DNA: TGTGCCAGCAGTGAAGTAAGGGGGACCAATGAGCAGTACTTC.

The chain couples TRBV15 to TRBJ1-5; no clear D. The length of the CDR3 is 8 residues. From germline, CDR1 is LNHNV and CDR2 YYDKDF (reference sequence). Trimming removed 5 bases from V and 11 bases from J, with 1 base in between. The CDR3 nucleotides are TGTGCCACCAGCGCCCAGCATTTT. This gives the protein CATSAQHF.

There are many counts of this clonotype. V and J are TRBV4-2 and TRBJ1-2, with a tentative D call TRBD1 (5 bases). Germline CDR1 reads LGHNA; CDR2 reads YNFKEQ. Trimming pared 0 bases from V and 2 bases from J, leaving 13 bases between. The CDR3 spans 16 residues. The CDR3 spells CASSQEVGGTNYGYTF. For the CDR3, the DNA is TGTGCCAGCAGCCAAGAAGTCGGGGGGACCAACTATGGCTACACCTTC.

This clonotype appeared a single time. No conserved phenylalanine or tryptophan is present at the end of the CDR3, so a read error is the likely explanation. This chain connects TRBV29-1 to TRBJ2-7, with no clear D. Between the trimmed V and J ends, which lost 5 bases and 0 bases, there was a span of 11 bases. The germline CDR1 and CDR2 sequences are SQVTM and ANQGSEA. CDR3 length equals 13 residues. Written as DNA, the CDR3 is TGCAGCGTTCGAAATACGGGCTCCTACGAGCAGTACCTC. It encodes CSVRNTGSYEQYL.

Turning to this clonotype: At one boundary the junction diverges from the germline segment, which might be a read error. The CDR3 loop reads CASSESQGLGGYTF. The CDR3 DNA reads as TGCGCCAGCAGTGAGAGTCAGGGGCTGGGTGGCTACACCTTC. The chain is built from TRBV2 and TRBJ1-2; a weak D match, TRBD1 (6 bases). Germline V lookup: CDR1 SNHLY, CDR2 FYNNEI. This CDR3 has 14 amino acids.

This clonotype was detected only once. The CDR3 does not end in the conserved phenylalanine or tryptophan, so this is likely a read error. Because the CDR3's place on the DNA is in doubt, the DNA is left out and the CDR3 is given as listed by TCRdb. This rearrangement joins TRBV7-3 to TRBJ2-7; no DNA check was done on the table's D call, TRBD2. The CDR3 extends over 12 residues, inclusive of both ends. Looked up from germline, CDR1 is SGHTA and CDR2 is FQGTGA. The CDR3 here is CASSLRGLLAGA.

This chain uses TRBV6-1 with TRBJ1-4, with D possibly being TRBD1 (5 bases). In germline, CDR1 is MNHNS, CDR2 SASEGT. Trimming removed 6 bases at V and 8 bases at J, with 16 bases between. This CDR3 is built from 14 residues. The CDR3 DNA reads as TGTGCCAGCAGAAGACTAGCGGGGGAGGAAAAACTGTTTTTT. Its translation: CASRRLAGEEKLFF.

This clonotype was found many times. The chain recombines TRBV6-6 with TRBJ1-2; 10 bases fit TRBD1. The CDR3 totals 16 residues. The V segment lost 0 bases and the J segment 4 bases; nucleotides outside the gene matches: 5. The germline CDR1 and CDR2 sequences are MNHNY and SVGAGI (reference sequence). CDR3 amino acids: CASSYSGTGDSYGYTF. CDR3 DNA sequence: TGTGCCAGCAGTTACTCAGGGACAGGGGACAGCTATGGCTACACCTTC.

This clonotype was seen at least ten times. The chain uses TRBV29-1 and TRBJ2-7; 8 bases fit TRBD2. V shed 0 bases and J 2 bases; nucleotides not matched to a gene: 9. Germline assignment: CDR1 SQVTM and CDR2 ANQGSEA. The length of the CDR3 is 16 residues. DNA for the CDR3: TGCAGCGTTGAAGAGGGCGAGCGGGAGCTTACCTACGAGCAGTACTTC. Residues: CSVEEGERELTYEQYF.

This clonotype was detected ten times or more. The chain couples TRBV27 to TRBJ2-7; 9 bases fit TRBD2. The germline V gene has CDR1 MNHEY and CDR2 SMNVEV (reference sequence). CDR3 length: 17 residues. V lost 7 bases and J lost 5; bases outside the gene matches: 18. DNA for the CDR3: TGTGCCAGCACCACCCGGTGGAGCGGGAGGCCACGGGACGAGCAGTACTTC. Translation: CASTTRWSGRPRDEQYF.

This clonotype has only a few counts. The chain links TRBV4-1 to TRBJ2-7; TRBD1 matches at 10 bases. Germline-derived CDR1 and CDR2 are MGHRA and YSYEKL. Germline trimming cut 1 base from V and 2 bases from J; bases unmatched to any gene: 5. The CDR3 runs to 16 residues. Here the CDR3 reads CASSQVGTGVAYEQYF. The CDR3, as DNA: TGCGCCAGCAGCCAAGTGGGGACAGGGGTCGCCTACGAGCAGTACTTC.

J is TRBJ2-7 and V is TRBV11-2; 8 bases align to TRBD1. The CDR3 spans 16 residues. Losses at the gene ends were 8 bases for V and 4 bases for J; bases not matched to a gene: 16. Looked up from germline, CDR1 is SGHAT and CDR2 is FQNNGV. The CDR3 protein is CASPPPPRTGLYEQYF. CDR3 coding DNA: TGTGCCAGCCCACCCCCCCCAAGGACAGGGCTGTACGAGCAGTACTTC.

This clonotype was picked up many times. This CDR3 is CATSRDLLQGSGYGYTF. The DNA of the CDR3 is TGTGCCACCAGCAGAGATCTATTACAGGGGTCGGGCTATGGCTACACCTTC. The J gene is TRBJ1-2, the V gene TRBV15; 7 bases are a match to TRBD1. The CDR3 consists of 17 residues. J lost 4 bases, V lost 0 bases, and 11 bases had no gene match. Per germline, CDR1 LNHNV and CDR2 YYDKDF (reference sequence).

This clonotype was seen repeatedly, ten times or more. The rearrangement uses TRBV11-2 and TRBJ1-2, with TRBD1 matching over 8 bases. Trimming cost V 6 bases and J 8 bases; bases outside gene matches: 8. This CDR3 contains 13 residues. Germline values: CDR1 SGHAT, CDR2 FQNNGV. CDR3 DNA: TGTGCCAGCAGTCTCGGACAGGGATACGGCTACACCTTC. This encodes CASSLGQGYGYTF.

With regard to this clonotype: The junction departs from germline at one end; a sequencing error may be responsible. This CDR3 is CASSLGTSPLF. The DNA of the CDR3 is TGTGCCAGCAGTTTGGGGACTAGCCCACTCTTC. This chain links TRBV7-2 with TRBJ2-1; 9 bases match TRBD2. The CDR3 spans 11 residues. The germline CDR1 and CDR2 sequences are SGHTA and FQGNSA.